This TCR beta chain was sequenced during a study of CD8 T cells in Susac syndrome. When the RNA was reverse transcribed, random hexamers were used with an input of about 0.45 to 1 ug. TCR beta CDR3 was amplified by immunoSEQ covering 54 Vbeta and 13 Jbeta. TCRdb used MiXCR to reprocess the immunoSEQ multiplex PCR reads, holding one entry per CDR3 protein. The data hold 160,000 or so distinct CDR3 sequences, with approximately 94% observed a single time. Sequencing of TCR beta, carried out with a high-throughput approach, was applied to CD8+ and CD4+ T cells from the blood. The multiple sclerosis controls consisted of treatment-naive patients with relapsing-remitting disease, either stable or active. The CD8+ and CD4+ T cells were negatively isolated, with the TEMRA cells enriched by FACS. Material: CD4+ T cells from PBMCs. This clonotype was obtained from a human donor with multiple sclerosis.

CDR3 protein: CASSVGATPLNTEAFF. The CDR3 nucleotides read TGTGCCAGCAGCGTGGGGGCTACCCCCCTGAACACTGAAGCTTTCTTT. The genes are TRBV9 and TRBJ1-1; perhaps TRBD1 as D (6 bases). The CDR3 consists of 16 residues. Between the trimmed V and J ends, which lost 2 bases and 0 bases, there was a span of 14 bases. The germline V gene has CDR1 SGDLS and CDR2 YYNGEE.